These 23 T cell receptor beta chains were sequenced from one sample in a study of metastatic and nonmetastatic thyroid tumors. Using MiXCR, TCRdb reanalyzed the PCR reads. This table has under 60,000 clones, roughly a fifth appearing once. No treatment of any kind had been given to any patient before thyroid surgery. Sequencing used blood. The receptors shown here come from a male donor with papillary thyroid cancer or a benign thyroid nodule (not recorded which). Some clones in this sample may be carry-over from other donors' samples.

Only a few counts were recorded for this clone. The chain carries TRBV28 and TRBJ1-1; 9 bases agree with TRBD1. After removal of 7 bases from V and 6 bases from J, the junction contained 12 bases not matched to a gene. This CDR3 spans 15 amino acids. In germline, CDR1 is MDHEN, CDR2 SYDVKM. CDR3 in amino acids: CASMSTGGVTPEAFF. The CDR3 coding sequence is TGTGCCAGCATGAGCACAGGGGGCGTTACGCCTGAAGCTTTCTTT.

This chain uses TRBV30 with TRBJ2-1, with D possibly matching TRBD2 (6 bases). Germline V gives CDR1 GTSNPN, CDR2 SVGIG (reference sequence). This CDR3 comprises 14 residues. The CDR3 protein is CGWSIGGRYNEQFF. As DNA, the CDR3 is TGTGGGTGGAGTATCGGAGGGCGGTACAATGAGCAGTTCTTC.

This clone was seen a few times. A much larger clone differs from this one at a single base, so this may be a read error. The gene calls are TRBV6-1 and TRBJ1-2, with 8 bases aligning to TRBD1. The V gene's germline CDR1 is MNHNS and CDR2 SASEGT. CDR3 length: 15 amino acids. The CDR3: CASSKDRVANYVYTF. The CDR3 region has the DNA TGTGCCAGCAGCAAGGACAGGGTCGCTAACTATGTCTACACCTTT.

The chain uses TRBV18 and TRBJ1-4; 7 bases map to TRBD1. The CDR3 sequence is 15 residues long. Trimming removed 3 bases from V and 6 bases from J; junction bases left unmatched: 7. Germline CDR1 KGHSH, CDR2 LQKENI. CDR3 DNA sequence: TGTGCCAGCTCACCCGACAGGGAAAGAGATGAAAAACTGTTTTTT. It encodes CASSPDRERDEKLFF. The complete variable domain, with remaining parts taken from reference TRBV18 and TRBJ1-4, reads NAGVMQNPRHLVRRRGQEARLRCSPMKGHSHVYWYRQLPEEGLKFMVYLQKENIIDESGMPKERFSAEFPKEGPSILRIQQVVRGDSAAYFCASSPDRERDEKLFFGSGTQLSVL.

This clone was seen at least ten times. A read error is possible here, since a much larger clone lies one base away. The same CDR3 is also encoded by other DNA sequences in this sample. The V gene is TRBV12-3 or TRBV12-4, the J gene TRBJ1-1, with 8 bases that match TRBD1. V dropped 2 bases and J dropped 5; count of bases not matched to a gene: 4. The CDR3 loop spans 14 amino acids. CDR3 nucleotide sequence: TGTGCCAGCAGTTTAACAGGGGGGAATACTGAAGCTTTCTTT. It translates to CASSLTGGNTEAFF.

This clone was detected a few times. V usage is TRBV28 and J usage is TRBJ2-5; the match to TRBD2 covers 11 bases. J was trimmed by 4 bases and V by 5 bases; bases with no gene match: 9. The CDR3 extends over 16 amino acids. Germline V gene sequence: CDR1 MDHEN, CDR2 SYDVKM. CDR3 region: CASSTPTSGSGETQYF. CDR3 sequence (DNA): TGTGCCAGCAGTACACCTACTAGCGGGAGTGGAGAGACCCAGTACTTC.

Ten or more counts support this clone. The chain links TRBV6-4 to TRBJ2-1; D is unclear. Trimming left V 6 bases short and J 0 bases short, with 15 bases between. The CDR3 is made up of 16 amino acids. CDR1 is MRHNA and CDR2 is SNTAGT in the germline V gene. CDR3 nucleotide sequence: TGTGCCAGCAGCGCCCAGGCCGGCAGCTCCTACAATGAGCAGTTCTTC. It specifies CASSAQAGSSYNEQFF.

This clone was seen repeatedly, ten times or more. For the CDR3, the DNA is TGTGCCAGCAGCACCCAGGGTACTAGCAATCAGCCCCAGCATTTT. The encoded protein is CASSTQGTSNQPQHF. The J gene is TRBJ1-5, the V gene TRBV5-4; tentative D call: TRBD1 (5 bases). This CDR3 spans 15 amino acids. Germline-derived CDR1 and CDR2 are SGHNT and YYREEE (reference sequence). The ends were cut back, 4 bases at V and 0 bases at J, with 11 bases in the middle.

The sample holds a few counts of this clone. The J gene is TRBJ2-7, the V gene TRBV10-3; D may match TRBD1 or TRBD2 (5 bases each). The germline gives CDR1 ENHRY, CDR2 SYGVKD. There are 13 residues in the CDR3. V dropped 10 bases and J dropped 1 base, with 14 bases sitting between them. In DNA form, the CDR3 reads TGTGCCACCAGAGACGGGGCATCCTACGAGCAGTACTTC. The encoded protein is CATRDGASYEQYF.

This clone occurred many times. The CDR3 here is CASSRPGTGVGKLFF. Here the CDR3 DNA reads TGTGCCAGCAGCAGACCCGGGACAGGGGTCGGAAAACTGTTTTTT. This chain uses TRBV6-2 or TRBV6-3 with TRBJ1-4, with 10 bases that match TRBD1. Per the germline V gene, CDR1 is MNHEY and CDR2 is SVGEGT. The ends lost 6 bases at V and 10 bases at J; junction bases unmatched: 11. The CDR3 covers 15 residues.

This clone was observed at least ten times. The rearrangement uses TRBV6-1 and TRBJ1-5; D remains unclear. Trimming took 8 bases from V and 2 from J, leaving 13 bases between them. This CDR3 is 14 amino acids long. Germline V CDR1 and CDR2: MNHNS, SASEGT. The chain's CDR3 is CASAEGRGNQPQHF. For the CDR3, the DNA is TGTGCCAGCGCCGAAGGACGGGGCAATCAGCCCCAGCATTTT.

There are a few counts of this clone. The CDR3 bases are TGTGCCACCAGCAGAGATCCGAGGGTGGGGAATGAAAAACTGTTTTTT. Encoded protein: CATSRDPRVGNEKLFF. V gene TRBV15 combines with J gene TRBJ1-4; no clear D. This CDR3 contains 16 residues. The V end was cut by 0 bases, the J end by 5 bases, with 13 bases between. Germline values: CDR1 LNHNV, CDR2 YYDKDF (reference sequence). The full variable domain, in which reference TRBV15 and TRBJ1-4 provide the parts outside the CDR3, is DAMVIQNPRYQVTQFGKPVTLSCSQTLNHNVMYWYQQKSSQAPKLLFHYYDKDFNNEADTPDNFQSRRPNTSFCFLDIRSPGLGDTAMYLCATSRDPRVGNEKLFFGSGTQLSVL.

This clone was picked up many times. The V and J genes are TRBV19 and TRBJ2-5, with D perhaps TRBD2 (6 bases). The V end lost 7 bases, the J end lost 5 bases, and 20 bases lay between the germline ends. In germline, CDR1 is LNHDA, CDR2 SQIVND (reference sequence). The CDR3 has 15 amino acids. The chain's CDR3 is CASTPRSHRGETQYF. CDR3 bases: TGTGCCAGTACCCCCCGATCCCATCGGGGGGAGACCCAGTACTTC.

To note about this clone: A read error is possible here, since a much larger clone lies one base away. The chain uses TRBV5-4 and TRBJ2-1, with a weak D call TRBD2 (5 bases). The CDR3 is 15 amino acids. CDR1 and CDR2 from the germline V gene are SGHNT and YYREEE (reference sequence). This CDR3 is CASSLGPGSYNDQFF. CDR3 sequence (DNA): TGTGCCAGCAGCTTGGGGCCGGGATCCTACAATGATCAGTTCTTC.

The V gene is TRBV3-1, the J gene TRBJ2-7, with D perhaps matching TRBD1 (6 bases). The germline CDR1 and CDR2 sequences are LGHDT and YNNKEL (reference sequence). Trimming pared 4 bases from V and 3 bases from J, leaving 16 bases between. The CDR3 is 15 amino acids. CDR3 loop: CASSPSRTASYEQYF. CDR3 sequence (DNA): TGTGCCAGCAGCCCAAGCCGGACAGCGAGCTACGAGCAGTACTTC.

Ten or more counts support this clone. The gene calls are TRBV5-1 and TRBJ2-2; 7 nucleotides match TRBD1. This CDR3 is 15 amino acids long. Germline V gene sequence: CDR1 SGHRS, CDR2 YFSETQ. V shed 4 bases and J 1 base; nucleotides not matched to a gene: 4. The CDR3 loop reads CASSPRTGNTGELFF. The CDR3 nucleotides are TGCGCCAGCAGCCCCAGGACAGGGAACACCGGGGAGCTGTTTTTT.

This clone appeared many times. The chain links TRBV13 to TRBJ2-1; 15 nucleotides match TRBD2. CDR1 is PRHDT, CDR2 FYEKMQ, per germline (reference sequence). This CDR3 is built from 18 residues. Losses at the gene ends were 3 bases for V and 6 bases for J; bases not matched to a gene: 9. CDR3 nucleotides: TGTGCCAGCAGCTTTTCTCTCAGGACTAGCGGGAGGGTCAATGAGCAGTTCTTC. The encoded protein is CASSFSLRTSGRVNEQFF. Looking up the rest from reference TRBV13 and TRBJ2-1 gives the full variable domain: AAGVIQSPRHLIKEKRETATLKCYPIPRHDTVYWYQQGPGQDPQFLISFYEKMQSDKGSIPDRFSAQQFSDYHSELNMSSLELGDSALYFCASSFSLRTSGRVNEQFFGPGTRLTVL.

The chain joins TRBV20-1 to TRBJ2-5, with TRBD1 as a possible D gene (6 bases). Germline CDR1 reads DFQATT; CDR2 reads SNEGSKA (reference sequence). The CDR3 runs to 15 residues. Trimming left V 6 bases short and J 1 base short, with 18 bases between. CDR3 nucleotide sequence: TGCAGTGCCCTTGACCCTCAGGGGTCCCAAGAGACCCAGTACTTC. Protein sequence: CSALDPQGSQETQYF.

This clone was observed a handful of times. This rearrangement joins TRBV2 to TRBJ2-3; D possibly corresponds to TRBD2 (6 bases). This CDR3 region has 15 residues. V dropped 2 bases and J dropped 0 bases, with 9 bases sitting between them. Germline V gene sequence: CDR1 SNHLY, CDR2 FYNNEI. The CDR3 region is CASSELSGSTDTQYF. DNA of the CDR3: TGTGCCAGCAGTGAACTGAGCGGGAGCACAGATACGCAGTATTTT. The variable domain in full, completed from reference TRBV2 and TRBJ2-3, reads EPEVTQTPSHQVTQMGQEVILRCVPISNHLYFYWYRQILGQKVEFLVSFYNNEISEKSEIFDDQFSVERPDGSNFTLKIRSTKLEDSAMYFCASSELSGSTDTQYFGPGTRLTVL.

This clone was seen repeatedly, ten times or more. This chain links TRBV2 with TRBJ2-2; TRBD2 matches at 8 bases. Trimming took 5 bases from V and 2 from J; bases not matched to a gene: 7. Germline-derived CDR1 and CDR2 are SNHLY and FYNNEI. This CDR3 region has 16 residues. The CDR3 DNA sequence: TGTGCCAGCAGTTCTTTTAGCGGGGTAAACACCGGGGAGCTGTTTTTT. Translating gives CASSSFSGVNTGELFF.

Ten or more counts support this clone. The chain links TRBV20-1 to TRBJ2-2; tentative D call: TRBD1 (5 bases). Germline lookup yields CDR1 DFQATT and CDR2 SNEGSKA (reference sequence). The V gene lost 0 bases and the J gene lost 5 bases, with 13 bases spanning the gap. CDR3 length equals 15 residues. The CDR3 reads CSAREGRKGTGELFF. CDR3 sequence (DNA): TGCAGTGCTAGAGAGGGGCGGAAGGGGACCGGGGAGCTGTTTTTT.

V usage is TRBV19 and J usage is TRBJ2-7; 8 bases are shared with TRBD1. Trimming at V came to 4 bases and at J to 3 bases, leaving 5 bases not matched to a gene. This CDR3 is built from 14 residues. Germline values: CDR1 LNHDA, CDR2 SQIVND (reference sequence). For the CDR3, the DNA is TGTGCCAGTAGTACAGGGGGCCCTCTCTACGAGCAGTACTTC. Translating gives CASSTGGPLYEQYF.

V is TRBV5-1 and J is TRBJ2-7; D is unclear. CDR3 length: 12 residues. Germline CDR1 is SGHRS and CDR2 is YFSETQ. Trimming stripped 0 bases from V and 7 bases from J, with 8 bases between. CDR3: CASSLDRREQYF. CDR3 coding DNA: TGCGCCAGCAGCTTGGATAGGCGTGAGCAGTACTTC.